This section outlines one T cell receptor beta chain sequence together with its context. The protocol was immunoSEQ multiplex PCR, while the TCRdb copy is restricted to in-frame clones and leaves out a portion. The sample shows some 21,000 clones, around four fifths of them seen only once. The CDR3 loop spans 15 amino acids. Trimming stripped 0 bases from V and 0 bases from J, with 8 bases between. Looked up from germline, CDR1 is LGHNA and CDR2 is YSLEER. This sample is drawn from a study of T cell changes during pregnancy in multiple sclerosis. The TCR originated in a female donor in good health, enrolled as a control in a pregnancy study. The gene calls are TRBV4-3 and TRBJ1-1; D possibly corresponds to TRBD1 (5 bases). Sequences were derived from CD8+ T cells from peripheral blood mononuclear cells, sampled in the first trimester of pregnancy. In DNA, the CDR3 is TGCGCCAGCAGCCAAGATCAGGGCATGAACACTGAAGCTTTCTTT. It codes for CASSQDQGMNTEAFF.